These 28 T cell receptor beta chains originate from one sample sequenced in a study of blood T cells in healthy people across ages. A J-beta primer mix and a sample-barcoded 5' primer were used in a second PCR of roughly 6 to 11 cycles. TCRdb used MiXCR to reprocess the 5' RACE reads, holding one entry per CDR3 protein. The sample has 1.5 million to 2 million distinct CDR3 sequences, around half seen once. The sequencing input was blood. The origin of the receptors is a woman in her thirties or forties in good health.

The chain is built from TRBV20-1 and TRBJ1-6, with TRBD1 matching 8 bases. Germline trimming cut 6 bases from V and 2 bases from J; bases unmatched to any gene: 9. Germline V gene data show CDR1 as DFQATT and CDR2 as SNEGSKA (reference sequence). CDR3 length: 16 amino acids. CDR3 coding DNA: TGCAGTGCGGACAGGGCCAAGCCTACCTATAATTCACCCCTCCACTTT. Protein product: CSADRAKPTYNSPLHF.

V is TRBV12-5 and J is TRBJ2-5; possibly TRBD1 for D (6 bases). V lost 6 bases to trimming and J lost 1 base, with 15 bases between them. CDR1 is LGHNT and CDR2 is FRNRAP in the germline V gene. The CDR3 is 15 residues long. The CDR3 coding sequence is TGTGCTAGTGGCTCGGACAGAGGCCGCCAAGAGACCCAGTACTTC. This codes for CASGSDRGRQETQYF.

This clonotype was detected only a few times. The chain employs TRBV4-2 and TRBJ2-3, with 7 bases fitting TRBD2. Unmatched junction bases numbered 2, after V lost 1 base and J lost 1 base. The CDR3 contains 15 residues. Germline CDR1 reads LGHNA; CDR2 reads YNFKEQ. CDR3 amino acids: CASSQAGGGTDTQYF. The CDR3 nucleotides are TGTGCCAGCAGCCAAGCGGGGGGAGGCACAGATACGCAGTATTTT.

The DNA for the CDR3 is TGTGCCAGCAGCTTAGGGGGGGTAGCGGCGAAACAGTTCTTC. Translation gives CASSLGGVAAKQFF. V is TRBV11-2 and J is TRBJ2-1, with D perhaps matching TRBD2 (6 bases). The germline gives CDR1 SGHAT, CDR2 FQNNGV. The V and J ends lost 1 base and 13 bases respectively, with 17 bases between them. The CDR3 contains 14 residues.

The chain is built from TRBV28 and TRBJ2-4, with TRBD2 matching over 12 bases. Gene TRBJ2-5 matches the end of the DNA better, so the J call may be wrong. Looked up from germline, CDR1 is MDHEN and CDR2 is SYDVKM. The length of the CDR3 is 17 residues. The CDR3 spells CASSRTILAGGRETQYF. The CDR3 nucleotides read TGTGCCAGCAGTCGGACCATACTAGCGGGGGGAAGAGAGACCCAGTACTTC.

This rearrangement joins TRBV5-1 to TRBJ2-7, with D tentatively TRBD2 (5 bases). The V gene lost 4 bases and the J gene lost 0 bases, with 14 bases spanning the gap. Per the germline V gene, CDR1 is SGHRS and CDR2 is YFSETQ. The CDR3 consists of 15 residues. DNA of the CDR3: TGCGCCAGCAGCCCTTTGGAGGCTAGCTCCTACGAGCAGTACTTC. Residues: CASSPLEASSYEQYF.

The V gene is TRBV27, the J gene TRBJ1-2, with 8 bases aligning to TRBD1. J was trimmed by 3 bases and V by 2 bases; bases with no gene match: 5. The germline V gene has CDR1 MNHEY and CDR2 SMNVEV (reference sequence). This CDR3 region has 15 residues. CDR3: CASSLIAGGDYGYTF. CDR3 coding DNA: TGTGCCAGCAGTTTAATCGCAGGGGGCGACTATGGCTACACCTTC.

The V gene is TRBV4-2, the J gene TRBJ2-4, with 11 bases matching TRBD2. This CDR3 has 17 residues. V trimming: 3 bases; J trimming: 2 bases; junction bases outside the gene matches: 6. Germline V gives CDR1 LGHNA, CDR2 YNFKEQ. The CDR3 DNA reads as TGTGCCAGCAGCCACCTTAGCGGGGGGGCCTCCAAAAACATTCAGTACTTC. Amino acids: CASSHLSGGASKNIQYF.

This clonotype was seen only once. The chain couples TRBV10-3 to TRBJ2-5, with 7 positions matching TRBD1. Germline CDR1 and CDR2: ENHRY and SYGVKD. The CDR3 extends over 11 amino acids. Trimming cost V 9 bases and J 3 bases; bases outside gene matches: 1. The CDR3 DNA is TGTGCCATGGGACAGAAAGAGACCCAGTACTTC. Its translation is CAMGQKETQYF.

The rearrangement uses TRBV5-8 and TRBJ2-5; 7 bases are a match to TRBD2. The CDR3 has 13 residues. Germline V gives CDR1 SGHTS, CDR2 YDEGEE. V was pared by 5 bases and J by 5 bases, with 6 bases of the junction left unmatched. The CDR3 DNA sequence: TGTGCCAGCAGGAACTGGGGAGGGGAGACCCAGTACTTC. Residues: CASRNWGGETQYF.

This chain links TRBV7-2 with TRBJ1-2; a possible D gene is TRBD1 (5 bases). V shed 6 bases and J shed 4 bases, with 18 bases lying between them. CDR1 is SGHTA, CDR2 FQGNSA, per germline. The CDR3 consists of 15 residues. CDR3 amino acids: CASSLTALGTYGYTF. The DNA for the CDR3 is TGTGCCAGCAGTCTGACAGCCCTCGGGACCTATGGCTACACCTTC.

The CDR3 spells CATSSYAETQYF. CDR3 coding DNA: TGTGCCACCAGCAGCTACGCGGAGACCCAGTACTTC. The J gene is TRBJ2-5, the V gene TRBV15, with no clear D. V gave up 3 bases and J gave up 5 bases, with 7 bases separating them. Germline CDR1 is LNHNV and CDR2 is YYDKDF (reference sequence). The CDR3 is 12 residues long.

J is TRBJ1-1 and V is TRBV6-2 or TRBV6-3; D gene unclear. Per germline, CDR1 MNHEY and CDR2 SVGEGT. The CDR3 has 13 amino acids. The germline V and J ends were trimmed by 0 bases and 7 bases, with 9 bases remaining between them. CDR3 protein: CASSYSGGVEAFF. Written as DNA, the CDR3 is TGTGCCAGCAGTTACTCTGGTGGGGTTGAAGCTTTCTTT.

The chain links TRBV28 to TRBJ1-6; perhaps TRBD1 as D (5 bases). The germline gives CDR1 MDHEN, CDR2 SYDVKM. V was cut by 6 bases and J by 0 bases, with 18 bases left in between. CDR3 size: 18 residues. The CDR3 region has the DNA TGTGCCAGCAGCCCCCCGGGACTCTCGAGCTCCTATAATTCACCCCTCCACTTT. Protein: CASSPPGLSSSYNSPLHF.

The chain joins TRBV2 to TRBJ2-5, with TRBD1 matching 7 bases. J gave up 11 bases and V 1 base, and 19 bases lay outside the gene matches. The CDR3 extends over 17 amino acids. Per the germline V gene, CDR1 is SNHLY and CDR2 is FYNNEI. CDR3 protein: CASSEESGQAPTPGQYF. The CDR3 DNA follows: TGTGCCAGCAGTGAAGAAAGCGGACAGGCACCCACGCCTGGGCAGTACTTC.

The V and J genes are TRBV4-2 and TRBJ2-7; D is uncertain. The V end was cut by 1 base, the J end by 9 bases, with 13 bases between. From germline, CDR1 is LGHNA and CDR2 YNFKEQ. This CDR3 is 13 amino acids long. The DNA for the CDR3 is TGTGCCAGCAGCCAAGGACCTGCCGCGCGGCAGTACTTC. Its protein is CASSQGPAARQYF.

This chain joins TRBV20-1 and TRBJ2-4, with 8 nucleotides matching TRBD2. The tail of the sequence fits TRBJ2-7 better, so the J call may be wrong. Germline CDR1 reads DFQATT; CDR2 reads SNEGSKA (reference sequence). The CDR3 has 19 residues. This CDR3 is CSARDSSGFSGVETSEQYF. CDR3 coding DNA: TGCAGTGCTAGAGATTCTTCGGGGTTTAGCGGGGTTGAAACGTCCGAGCAGTACTTC.

This clonotype has ten or more counts. V is TRBV28 and J is TRBJ2-7; 9 bases map to TRBD1. The CDR3 totals 14 residues. Germline assignment: CDR1 MDHEN and CDR2 SYDVKM. V lost 4 bases, J lost 2 bases, and 3 bases stayed unmatched. CDR3 sequence reads: CASSSGDRAYEQYF. The CDR3 coding sequence is TGTGCCAGCAGTTCCGGGGACAGGGCCTACGAGCAGTACTTC.

This chain uses TRBV4-2 with TRBJ1-6, with D possibly TRBD1 on 5 matching bases. Germline CDR1 LGHNA, CDR2 YNFKEQ. V gave up 0 bases and J gave up 5 bases, with 14 bases separating them. The CDR3 is made up of 17 amino acids. The CDR3 here is CASSQEGAGLDNSPLHF. In DNA, the CDR3 is TGTGCCAGCAGCCAAGAAGGGGCAGGGCTTGATAATTCACCCCTCCACTTT.

In its sample, this clonotype was seen a few times. V and J are TRBV12-5 and TRBJ2-7; 9 positions agree with TRBD2. CDR1 and CDR2 from the germline V gene are LGHNT and FRNRAP. The CDR3 sequence is 17 residues long. Germline trimming cut 5 bases from V and 7 bases from J; bases unmatched to any gene: 18. The CDR3 DNA sequence: TGTGCTAGTGGTCCATCCCTCGCGGGGGGGCTGCACAATGAGCAGTACTTC. The encoded protein is CASGPSLAGGLHNEQYF.

This clonotype was seen only a few times. The V call is TRBV3-1, the J call TRBJ2-7; 11 bases map to TRBD1. Germline loops: CDR1 LGHDT, CDR2 YNNKEL (reference sequence). The CDR3 spans 17 residues. Losses at the gene ends were 2 bases for V and 3 bases for J; bases not matched to a gene: 9. The DNA of the CDR3 is TGTGCCAGCAGCCAACCCGGGACAGGGGGGATAATCTACGAGCAGTACTTC. Translating it yields CASSQPGTGGIIYEQYF.

J is TRBJ2-3 and V is TRBV20-1; perhaps TRBD2 as D (6 bases). The CDR3 has 16 residues. The germline CDR1 and CDR2 sequences are DFQATT and SNEGSKA (reference sequence). V dropped 1 base and J dropped 5 bases, with 19 bases sitting between them. The CDR3 DNA is TGCAGTGCTAGAGGCATCGGGCGGGGAGCTGGAGATACGCAGTATTTT. Residues: CSARGIGRGAGDTQYF.

This clonotype has a single count. The rearrangement links TRBV5-5 to TRBJ2-1; TRBD2 might be the D (5 bases). In germline, CDR1 is SGHKS, CDR2 YYEKEE (reference sequence). The CDR3 covers 14 residues. Trimming cost V 4 bases and J 5 bases, with 13 bases left between them. CDR3 sequence: CASSPWELNNEQFF. The CDR3 DNA reads as TGTGCCAGCAGCCCTTGGGAGTTAAACAATGAGCAGTTCTTC.

V and J are TRBV12-3 or TRBV12-4 and TRBJ2-5, with 7 bases identical to TRBD1. This CDR3 is built from 13 residues. With 5 bases clipped from V and 9 bases from J, the junction kept 9 bases outside the gene matches. The CDR3 bases are TGTGCCAGCAGTCTCCGACAGGGAGCTTCCCAGTACTTC. This translates into CASSLRQGASQYF.

This chain joins TRBV6-2 or TRBV6-3 and TRBJ2-1; D is possibly TRBD2 (5 bases). V gave up 6 bases and J gave up 7 bases, with 25 bases separating them. This CDR3 is built from 17 residues. Germline V gives CDR1 MNHEY, CDR2 SVGEGT. In nucleotides, the CDR3 is TGTGCCAGCAGCCCCCCCCGAGGGCATCGACGGGATAATGAGCAGTTCTTC. Translation: CASSPPRGHRRDNEQFF.

The table lists this clonotype with a few counts. V usage is TRBV18 and J usage is TRBJ2-1; TRBD1 agrees at 9 bases. The V gene's germline CDR1 is KGHSH and CDR2 LQKENI. Trimming removed 2 bases from V and 4 bases from J; junction bases left unmatched: 12. This CDR3 is 18 amino acids long. The CDR3 reads CASSPLPTGGGFYNEQFF. The CDR3 DNA reads TGTGCCAGCTCACCATTGCCCACAGGGGGCGGTTTTTACAATGAGCAGTTCTTC. The full variable domain, with the rest looked up from reference TRBV18 and TRBJ2-1, is NAGVMQNPRHLVRRRGQEARLRCSPMKGHSHVYWYRQLPEEGLKFMVYLQKENIIDESGMPKERFSAEFPKEGPSILRIQQVVRGDSAAYFCASSPLPTGGGFYNEQFFGPGTRLTVL.

The rearrangement uses TRBV12-3 or TRBV12-4 and TRBJ2-7, with 8 bases fitting TRBD1. This CDR3 has 12 residues. Trimming removed 6 bases from V and 6 bases from J; junction bases left unmatched: 4. The CDR3, as DNA: TGTGCCAGCAGGTCAGGGGGCGCCGAGCAGTACTTC. This sequence encodes CASRSGGAEQYF.

This clonotype occurred a few times. The V and J genes are TRBV18 and TRBJ2-2; unclear D gene. The germline CDR1 and CDR2 sequences are KGHSH and LQKENI. V was clipped by 2 bases and J by 6 bases, with 1 base between them. The CDR3 extends over 11 amino acids. CDR3 nucleotides: TGTGCCAGCTCACCATCCGGGGAGCTGTTTTTT. Protein product: CASSPSGELFF.